The rows below give T cell receptor beta chains drawn from one sample of a study of CXCR3-negative and CXCR3-positive naive CD8 T cells. From its re-call of the 5' RACE reads, TCRdb lists each CDR3 protein once, without DNA. The data include 45,000 to 70,000 distinct CDR3 sequences; the top ten clones carry 20% to 25%. Sample: memory CD8+ T cells from blood. The receptors come from a human donor in good health. Some clones in this sample may be carry-over from other donors' samples. CDR3s include the opening cysteine and the closing phenylalanine or tryptophan. The order of the fields is J gene, V gene, CDR3 protein.

j_gene: TRBJ1-4
v_gene: TRBV7-9
CDR3aa: CASSLGGEKLFF

j_gene: TRBJ2-5
v_gene: TRBV29-1
CDR3aa: CSGSGLPYQETQYF

j_gene: TRBJ2-7
v_gene: TRBV20-1
CDR3aa: CSARDLRLAGGGEQYF

j_gene: TRBJ2-3
v_gene: TRBV20-1
CDR3aa: CSASGSGSSGDTQYF

j_gene: TRBJ2-1
v_gene: TRBV27
CDR3aa: CASSTIIAGGPTRDEQFF

j_gene: TRBJ2-7
v_gene: TRBV6-2/TRBV6-3
CDR3aa: CASVSAAGEPYEQYF

j_gene: TRBJ2-5
v_gene: TRBV29-1
CDR3aa: CSAIPGQDLAGETQYF

j_gene: TRBJ2-7
v_gene: TRBV5-1
CDR3aa: CASKSRERGRNPGIYEQYF

j_gene: TRBJ2-1
v_gene: TRBV6-5
CDR3aa: CASSYDSATDNEQFF

j_gene: TRBJ1-3
v_gene: TRBV20-1
CDR3aa: CSAKDRGHGNTIYF

j_gene: TRBJ2-1
v_gene: TRBV3-1
CDR3aa: CASRRKGGRTEQIQAEQFF

j_gene: TRBJ2-1
v_gene: TRBV27
CDR3aa: CATRTGGIWEQFF

j_gene: TRBJ1-1
v_gene: TRBV9
CDR3aa: CASKVDSEAFF

j_gene: TRBJ2-7
v_gene: TRBV19
CDR3aa: CASRKAGLAGDPYEQYF

j_gene: TRBJ2-2
v_gene: TRBV29-1
CDR3aa: CSVGGGTKVTGELFF

j_gene: TRBJ1-1
v_gene: TRBV29-1
CDR3aa: CSSQDLNTEAFF

j_gene: TRBJ2-7
v_gene: TRBV27
CDR3aa: CASSSRTSGSSIYEQYF

j_gene: TRBJ1-4
v_gene: TRBV15
CDR3aa: CATSKGATNEKLFF

j_gene: TRBJ1-5
v_gene: TRBV28
CDR3aa: CASSLVQSSNQPQHF

j_gene: TRBJ1-4
v_gene: TRBV29-1
CDR3aa: CSVQITGGRGWGLFF

j_gene: TRBJ2-1
v_gene: TRBV18
CDR3aa: CASSPTGQTYNEQFF

j_gene: TRBJ1-5
v_gene: TRBV15
CDR3aa: CATSIGSSQPQHF

j_gene: TRBJ2-7
v_gene: TRBV20-1
CDR3aa: CSAELAFGSSYEQYF

j_gene: TRBJ2-7
v_gene: TRBV29-1
CDR3aa: CSVRQGSTYEQYF